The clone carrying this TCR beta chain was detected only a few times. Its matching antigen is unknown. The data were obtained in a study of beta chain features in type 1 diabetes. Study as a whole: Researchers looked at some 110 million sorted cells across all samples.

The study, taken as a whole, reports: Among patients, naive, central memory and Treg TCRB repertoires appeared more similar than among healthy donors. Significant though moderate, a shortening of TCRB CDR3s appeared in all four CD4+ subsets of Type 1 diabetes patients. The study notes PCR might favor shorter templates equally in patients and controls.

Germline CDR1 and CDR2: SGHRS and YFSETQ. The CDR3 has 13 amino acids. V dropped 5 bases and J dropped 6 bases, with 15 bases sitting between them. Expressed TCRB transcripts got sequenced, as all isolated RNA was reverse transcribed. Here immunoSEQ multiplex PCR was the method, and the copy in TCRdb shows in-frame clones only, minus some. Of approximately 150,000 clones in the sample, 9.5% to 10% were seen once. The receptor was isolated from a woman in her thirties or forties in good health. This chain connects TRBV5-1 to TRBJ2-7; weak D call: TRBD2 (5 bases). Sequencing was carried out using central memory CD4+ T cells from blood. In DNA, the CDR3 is TGCGCCAGCAGTGTCTCGGCAGGAGGCGAGCAGTACTTC. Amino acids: CASSVSAGGEQYF.